The rows below give T cell receptor beta chains drawn from one sample of a study of spatial heterogeneity in lung cancer. TCRdb used MiXCR to reprocess the 5' RACE reads, holding one entry per CDR3 protein. The repertoire holds some 8,000 distinct CDR3 sequences, more than 4.5% seen once, with around 36% in the top ten. The sample here was PBMCs, taken at surgery. These receptors originate from a male donor with early-stage non-small cell lung cancer. Each CDR3 is given with its conserved first and last residue. Fields, in order: V gene, clone size, D gene, J gene, CDR3 DNA, CDR3 protein. D genes are given only for firm matches. Rows give clone size only sometimes, using once, few, many, or a class for an expanded clone.

V gene: TRBV30; clone size: many; D gene: .; J gene: TRBJ2-7; CDR3 DNA: TGTGCCTGGATGAGGGCAGGGTACGAGCAGTACTTC; CDR3 protein: CAWMRAGYEQYF
V gene: TRBV7-9; clone size: many; D gene: TRBD2; J gene: TRBJ2-5; CDR3 DNA: TGTGCCAGCGCGGGAGTGTCCCAAGAGACCCAGTACTTC; CDR3 protein: CASAGVSQETQYF
V gene: TRBV7-8; clone size: many; D gene: TRBD1; J gene: TRBJ2-7; CDR3 DNA: TGTGCCAGCAGCCCTCGACAGGGGAGGAACGAGCAGTACTTC; CDR3 protein: CASSPRQGRNEQYF
V gene: TRBV30; clone size: many; D gene: .; J gene: TRBJ2-5; CDR3 DNA: TGTGCCTGGAGTGGAGGCCTTAGAGAGACCCAGTACTTC; CDR3 protein: CAWSGGLRETQYF
V gene: TRBV28; clone size: few; D gene: .; J gene: TRBJ2-1; CDR3 DNA: TGTGCCAGCAGCCCAGACAGCAATGAGCAGTTCTTC; CDR3 protein: CASSPDSNEQFF
V gene: TRBV2; clone size: few; D gene: .; J gene: TRBJ1-4; CDR3 DNA: TGTGCCAGCATCGCCCGGGAAGCTAATGAAAAACTGTTTTTT; CDR3 protein: CASIAREANEKLFF
V gene: TRBV11-2; clone size: many; D gene: .; J gene: TRBJ1-3; CDR3 DNA: TGTGCCAGCAGCTTAAGCGGGATGGGCTGGGGAAACACCATATATTTT; CDR3 protein: CASSLSGMGWGNTIYF
V gene: TRBV14; clone size: many; D gene: .; J gene: TRBJ2-1; CDR3 DNA: TGTGCCAGCAGCCAAGCTTCGTACTACAATGAGCAGTTCTTC; CDR3 protein: CASSQASYYNEQFF
V gene: TRBV6-5; clone size: few; D gene: TRBD1; J gene: TRBJ1-1; CDR3 DNA: TGTGCCAGCAGTACCCGGACAGGGGGCATAGGAGCTTTCTTT; CDR3 protein: CASSTRTGGIGAFF
V gene: TRBV25-1; clone size: many; D gene: .; J gene: TRBJ2-3; CDR3 DNA: TGTGCCAGCCAGGGCAACATTCCCACAGATACGCAGTATTTT; CDR3 protein: CASQGNIPTDTQYF
V gene: TRBV7-9; clone size: .; D gene: .; J gene: TRBJ2-3; CDR3 DNA: TGTGCCAACAGCTTAGAGCAGAATCCGCAGTATTTT; CDR3 protein: CANSLEQNPQYF
V gene: TRBV12-3/TRBV12-4; clone size: many; D gene: TRBD1; J gene: TRBJ2-1; CDR3 DNA: TGTGCCAGCAGTGGCACCGGGACAGGGGAATCTGTTGAGCAGTTCTTC; CDR3 protein: CASSGTGTGESVEQFF
V gene: TRBV4-1; clone size: many; D gene: .; J gene: TRBJ2-1; CDR3 DNA: TGCGCCAGCAGCCAAGTTCAGCACGGAGGGAATGAGCAGTTCTTC; CDR3 protein: CASSQVQHGGNEQFF
V gene: TRBV6-5; clone size: many; D gene: .; J gene: TRBJ1-1; CDR3 DNA: TGTGCCAGCAGTCAGGGGACGTACACTGAAGCTTTCTTT; CDR3 protein: CASSQGTYTEAFF
V gene: TRBV7-2; clone size: many; D gene: TRBD1; J gene: TRBJ2-2; CDR3 DNA: TGTGCCAGCAGCGCGACAGGGCCGACGAACACCGGGGAGCTGTTTTTT; CDR3 protein: CASSATGPTNTGELFF
V gene: TRBV24-1; clone size: many; D gene: .; J gene: TRBJ2-1; CDR3 DNA: TGTGCCACCAGTGGCCCAGACTACAATGAGCAGTTCTTC; CDR3 protein: CATSGPDYNEQFF
V gene: TRBV30; clone size: many; D gene: .; J gene: TRBJ1-5; CDR3 DNA: TGTGCCTGGAGTGACAGAAGCAATCAGCCCCAGCATTTT; CDR3 protein: CAWSDRSNQPQHF
V gene: TRBV6-2/TRBV6-3; clone size: few; D gene: .; J gene: TRBJ2-5; CDR3 DNA: TGTGCCAGCAGTTTGGGCGGAGCGGAGACTGAAGAGACCCAGTACTTC; CDR3 protein: CASSLGGAETEETQYF
V gene: TRBV5-4; clone size: many; D gene: .; J gene: TRBJ2-7; CDR3 DNA: TGTGCCAGCAGCTTACGCGGGTACTCCTACGAGCAGTACTTC; CDR3 protein: CASSLRGYSYEQYF
V gene: TRBV12-3/TRBV12-4; clone size: medium-sized; D gene: .; J gene: TRBJ2-5; CDR3 DNA: TGTGCCAGCACCCACGTTACATCAGGGGGAGGTCAAGAGACCCAGTACTTC; CDR3 protein: CASTHVTSGGGQETQYF
V gene: TRBV2; clone size: .; D gene: .; J gene: TRBJ2-3; CDR3 DNA: TGTGCCAGCAGTACCCGGCCATCTAGCACAGATACGCAGTATTTT; CDR3 protein: CASSTRPSSTDTQYF
V gene: TRBV30; clone size: many; D gene: .; J gene: TRBJ2-7; CDR3 DNA: TGTGCCTGGAGGCTAGGGGGGCACGAGCAGTACTTC; CDR3 protein: CAWRLGGHEQYF
V gene: TRBV3-1; clone size: many; D gene: TRBD2; J gene: TRBJ2-7; CDR3 DNA: TGTGCCAGCAGCCACCGGGAGGCCGAGCAGTACTTC; CDR3 protein: CASSHREAEQYF
V gene: TRBV28; clone size: .; D gene: .; J gene: TRBJ2-7; CDR3 DNA: TGTGCCAGCAGTTTAAGGTACGAGCAGTACTTC; CDR3 protein: CASSLRYEQYF
V gene: TRBV7-9; clone size: many; D gene: .; J gene: TRBJ1-2; CDR3 DNA: TGTGCCAGCAGCTTGGAGGGTTTGGATGGCTACACCTTC; CDR3 protein: CASSLEGLDGYTF
V gene: TRBV5-1; clone size: many; D gene: TRBD2; J gene: TRBJ2-7; CDR3 DNA: TGCGCCAGCAGCTTGTGGGGGACTAGCGGGACACTACCCGTACTGGATGAGCAGTACTTC; CDR3 protein: CASSLWGTSGTLPVLDEQYF
V gene: TRBV6-4; clone size: many; D gene: TRBD1; J gene: TRBJ1-1; CDR3 DNA: TGTGCCAGCAGAAACGGACAGGGGAGAACTGAAGCTTTCTTT; CDR3 protein: CASRNGQGRTEAFF
V gene: TRBV19; clone size: many; D gene: .; J gene: TRBJ2-1; CDR3 DNA: TGTGCCAGTAGTATTGCTGGCTCCTACAATGAGCAGTTCTTC; CDR3 protein: CASSIAGSYNEQFF
V gene: TRBV6-5; clone size: many; D gene: .; J gene: TRBJ2-3; CDR3 DNA: TGTGCCAGCGGGCCCGGAGAGGGTACGCAGTATTTT; CDR3 protein: CASGPGEGTQYF
V gene: TRBV20-1; clone size: few; D gene: .; J gene: TRBJ2-2; CDR3 DNA: TGCAGTGCTAGAGCCCATGAGTCGAACACCGGGGAGCTGTTTTTT; CDR3 protein: CSARAHESNTGELFF
V gene: TRBV18; clone size: many; D gene: .; J gene: TRBJ1-4; CDR3 DNA: TGTGCCAGCTCACCACTATCCAACATCGCAACTAATGAAAAACTGTTTTTT; CDR3 protein: CASSPLSNIATNEKLFF
V gene: TRBV12-5; clone size: many; D gene: .; J gene: TRBJ2-3; CDR3 DNA: TGTGCTAGTGGTTTGGTACTGGGCCGTCAGGGGCCAGATACGCAGTATTTT; CDR3 protein: CASGLVLGRQGPDTQYF
V gene: TRBV11-2; clone size: many; D gene: .; J gene: TRBJ2-7; CDR3 DNA: TGTGCCAGCAGCGGGGATTCCTACGAGCAGTACTTC; CDR3 protein: CASSGDSYEQYF
V gene: TRBV2; clone size: medium-sized; D gene: .; J gene: TRBJ1-5; CDR3 DNA: TGTGCCAGGAGACGGCCGGGCCACACATTGAGCAATCAGCCCCAGCATTTT; CDR3 protein: CARRRPGHTLSNQPQHF
V gene: TRBV5-1; clone size: many; D gene: .; J gene: TRBJ2-1; CDR3 DNA: TGCGCCAGCAGCTTGGATCTTAGTAGCGGAAACAATGAGCAGTTCTTC; CDR3 protein: CASSLDLSSGNNEQFF
V gene: TRBV27; clone size: few; D gene: TRBD2; J gene: TRBJ2-7; CDR3 DNA: TGTGCCAGCAGATTGGGGGGGGAATACGAGCAGTACTTC; CDR3 protein: CASRLGGEYEQYF
V gene: TRBV3-1; clone size: many; D gene: .; J gene: TRBJ1-1; CDR3 DNA: TGTGCCAGCAGCCAAGGAGGGGGGAGGACTGAAGCTTTCTTT; CDR3 protein: CASSQGGGRTEAFF
V gene: TRBV4-3; clone size: many; D gene: .; J gene: TRBJ1-1; CDR3 DNA: TGCGCCAGCACCAGATTCGGAGGAGACACTGAAGCTTTCTTT; CDR3 protein: CASTRFGGDTEAFF
V gene: TRBV19; clone size: many; D gene: TRBD1; J gene: TRBJ1-5; CDR3 DNA: TGTGCCAGTAGTATTGTCCGACAGGGCAGACAGCCCCAGCATTTT; CDR3 protein: CASSIVRQGRQPQHF
V gene: TRBV5-1; clone size: .; D gene: .; J gene: TRBJ2-4; CDR3 DNA: TGCGCCAGCAGCTTGGTCCCAGATACCGTGGCCAAAAACATTCAGTACTTC; CDR3 protein: CASSLVPDTVAKNIQYF
V gene: TRBV5-4; clone size: many; D gene: .; J gene: TRBJ2-5; CDR3 DNA: TGTGCCAGCAGCACCGGGACAACGGAGACCCAGTACTTC; CDR3 protein: CASSTGTTETQYF
V gene: TRBV29-1; clone size: few; D gene: .; J gene: TRBJ1-6; CDR3 DNA: TGCAGCGCCCGGGGCCAGGCGGATTCACCCCTCCACTTT; CDR3 protein: CSARGQADSPLHF
V gene: TRBV18; clone size: many; D gene: .; J gene: TRBJ1-5; CDR3 DNA: TGTGCCAGCTCACCAGGGAGGAGCAATCAGCCCCAGCATTTT; CDR3 protein: CASSPGRSNQPQHF
V gene: TRBV12-5; clone size: .; D gene: .; J gene: TRBJ2-7; CDR3 DNA: TGTGCTAGTGGCCTCCAGTACGAGCAGTACTTC; CDR3 protein: CASGLQYEQYF
V gene: TRBV20-1; clone size: many; D gene: .; J gene: TRBJ2-2; CDR3 DNA: TGCAGTGCAACCGGTGGGACCGGGGAGCTGTTTTTT; CDR3 protein: CSATGGTGELFF
V gene: TRBV5-1; clone size: many; D gene: .; J gene: TRBJ1-2; CDR3 DNA: TGCGCCAGCAGCTTGGCCTCCGGGACGAGCTATGGCTACACCTTC; CDR3 protein: CASSLASGTSYGYTF
V gene: TRBV19; clone size: many; D gene: TRBD2; J gene: TRBJ2-1; CDR3 DNA: TGTGCCAGTAGTTCCCCCCCACTAGCGAGGAGCTCCTACAATGAGCAGTTCTTC; CDR3 protein: CASSSPPLARSSYNEQFF
V gene: TRBV6-5; clone size: many; D gene: .; J gene: TRBJ1-1; CDR3 DNA: TGTGCCAGCAGTTACTCGGCTGGCTCTGAAGCTTTCTTT; CDR3 protein: CASSYSAGSEAFF
V gene: TRBV19; clone size: many; D gene: .; J gene: TRBJ2-2; CDR3 DNA: TGTGCCAGTAGGATGGGGGCTTTCGGGACCGGGGAGCTGTTTTTT; CDR3 protein: CASRMGAFGTGELFF
V gene: TRBV28; clone size: few; D gene: TRBD2; J gene: TRBJ2-7; CDR3 DNA: TGTGCCAGCAGTCCGGGGGAGGGCTACGAGCAGTACTTC; CDR3 protein: CASSPGEGYEQYF